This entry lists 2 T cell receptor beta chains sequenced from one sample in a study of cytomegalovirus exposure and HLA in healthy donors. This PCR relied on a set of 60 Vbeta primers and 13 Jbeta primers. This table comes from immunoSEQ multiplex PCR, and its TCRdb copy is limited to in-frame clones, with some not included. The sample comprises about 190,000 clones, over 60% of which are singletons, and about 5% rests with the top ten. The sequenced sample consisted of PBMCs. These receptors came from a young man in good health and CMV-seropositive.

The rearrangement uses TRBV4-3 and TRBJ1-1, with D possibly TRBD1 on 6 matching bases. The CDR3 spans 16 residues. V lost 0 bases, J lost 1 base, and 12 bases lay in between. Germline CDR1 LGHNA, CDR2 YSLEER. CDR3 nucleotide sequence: TGCGCCAGCAGCCAAGAAGGACAGACCCCGAACACTGAAGCTTTCTTT. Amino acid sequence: CASSQEGQTPNTEAFF.

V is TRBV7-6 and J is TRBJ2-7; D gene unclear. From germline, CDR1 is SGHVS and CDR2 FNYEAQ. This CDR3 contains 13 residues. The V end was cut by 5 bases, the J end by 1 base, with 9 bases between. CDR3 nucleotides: TGTGCCAGCAGCACACACGAATCCTACGAGCAGTACTTC. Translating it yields CASSTHESYEQYF. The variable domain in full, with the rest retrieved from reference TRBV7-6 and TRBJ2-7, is GAGVSQSPRYKVTKRGQDVALRCDPISGHVSLYWYRQALGQGPEFLTYFNYEAQQDKSGLPNDRFSAERPEGSISTLTIQRTEQRDSAMYRCASSTHESYEQYFGPGTRLTVT.